This T cell receptor (beta chain) emerged from a study of cytomegalovirus exposure and HLA in healthy donors. These donors counted as nominally healthy when sampled, but unrecorded immune exposures were likely. CDR1 and CDR2 from the germline V gene are MNHEY and SMNVEV (reference sequence). Trimming removed 5 bases from V and 6 bases from J; junction bases left unmatched: 10. The CDR3 is 16 amino acids. General study findings and limits: Exclusion as indistinguishable affected some V segments, including TRBV6-2 and TRBV6-3. Per a prior analysis, the majority of TCR beta V segments were productive roughly 87% or roughly 30% of the time.

As concerns this clone: Antigen specificity is unknown.

The study ran its PCR with 60 Vbeta and 13 Jbeta primers. The table came from immunoSEQ multiplex PCR; TCRdb's copy has only in-frame clones and leaves some out. The sample lists about 25,000 clones, roughly 79% seen once, with about 4.2% in the top ten. The sequence was obtained from a male donor in good health and CMV-seronegative. V gene TRBV27 combines with J gene TRBJ1-6; 7 bases are shared with TRBD1. Specimen: PBMCs. The CDR3 reads CASSRREGTVNSPLHF. CDR3 nucleotides: TGTGCCAGCAGTCGACGAGAGGGGACAGTTAATTCACCCCTCCACTTT.